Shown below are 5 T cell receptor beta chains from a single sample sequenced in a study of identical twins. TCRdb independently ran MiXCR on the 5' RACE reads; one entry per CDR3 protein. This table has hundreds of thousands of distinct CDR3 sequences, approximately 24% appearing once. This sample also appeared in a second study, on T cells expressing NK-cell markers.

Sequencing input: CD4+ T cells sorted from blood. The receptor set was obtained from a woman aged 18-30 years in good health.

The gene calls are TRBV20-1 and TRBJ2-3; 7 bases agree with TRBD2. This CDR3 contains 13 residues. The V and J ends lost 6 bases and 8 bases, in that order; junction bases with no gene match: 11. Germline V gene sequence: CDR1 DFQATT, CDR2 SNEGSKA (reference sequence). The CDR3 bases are TGCAGTGCCCCTGATCTAGCGGATCCTACGCAGTATTTT. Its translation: CSAPDLADPTQYF.

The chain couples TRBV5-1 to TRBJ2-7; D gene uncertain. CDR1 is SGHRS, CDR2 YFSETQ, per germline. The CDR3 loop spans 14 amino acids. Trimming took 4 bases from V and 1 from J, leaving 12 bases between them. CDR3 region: CASSGSSTSYEQYF. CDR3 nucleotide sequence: TGCGCCAGCAGCGGGTCAAGTACATCCTACGAGCAGTACTTC.

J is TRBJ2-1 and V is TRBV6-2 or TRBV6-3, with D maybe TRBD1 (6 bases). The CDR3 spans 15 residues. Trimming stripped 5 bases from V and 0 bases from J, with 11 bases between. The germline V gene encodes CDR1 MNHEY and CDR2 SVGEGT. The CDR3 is CASSRQAFSYNEQFF. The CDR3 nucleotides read TGTGCCAGCAGTAGACAGGCCTTCTCCTACAATGAGCAGTTCTTC.

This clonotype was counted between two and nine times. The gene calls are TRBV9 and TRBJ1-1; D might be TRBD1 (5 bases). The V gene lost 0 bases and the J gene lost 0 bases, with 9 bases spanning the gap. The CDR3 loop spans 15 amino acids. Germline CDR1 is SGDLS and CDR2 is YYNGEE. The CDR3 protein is CASSVDAGVNTEAFF. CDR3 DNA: TGTGCCAGCAGCGTAGATGCGGGGGTGAACACTGAAGCTTTCTTT.

Written as DNA, the CDR3 is TGCGCCAGCAGCCAAAGGGACAGGGTGGAGGGAGAGACCCAGTACTTC. Translation gives CASSQRDRVEGETQYF. The rearrangement links TRBV4-3 to TRBJ2-5, with TRBD1 identical over 9 bases. Germline lookup yields CDR1 LGHNA and CDR2 YSLEER. This CDR3 is built from 16 residues. V was pared by 2 bases and J by 4 bases, with 8 bases of the junction left unmatched.